Below, one T cell receptor beta chain is given with its context. The data are from a study of blood T cell repertoires in COVID-19. Study information: Samples taken during acute and convalescent COVID-19 were collected in the United States, Italy and Spain. In each case, the material was cDNA or gDNA derived from T cells, B-cell-depleted T cells, or PBMCs.

Clones were read by immunoSEQ multiplex PCR, and TCRdb kept only the in-frame ones, dropping some. Of around 98,000 clones listed, approximately 90% are singletons. This sequence originates from a man between 65 and 85 years old with acute or convalescent COVID-19. The sequenced material came from peripheral blood.

CDR3 sequence (DNA): TGTGCCAGCAGTCCGCCCTCGCGGGAACAGACCCAGTACTTC. It specifies CASSPPSREQTQYF. This chain uses TRBV6-6 with TRBJ2-5, with D perhaps matching TRBD2 (6 bases). The CDR3 is 14 amino acids. CDR1 and CDR2 from the germline V gene are MNHNY and SVGAGI (reference sequence). Deletions cut 5 bases from V and 6 bases from J, with 16 bases between.